This is a list of T cell receptor beta chains from one sample in a study of cytomegalovirus exposure and HLA in healthy donors. Some clones are missing from TCRdb's copy, which holds only in-frame ones; the method was immunoSEQ multiplex PCR. The sample holds fewer than 350,000 clones; approximately 88% are singletons and the top ten take approximately 0.95%. The specimen sequenced was PBMCs. The receptors come from a woman aged 18 to 35 in good health and CMV-seronegative. CDR3s include the opening cysteine and the closing phenylalanine or tryptophan. The order of the fields is CDR3 DNA, CDR3 protein, V gene, D gene, clone size, J gene. A D gene is named only where the DNA matches it firmly. Clone sizes are given selectively: once, few, many, or a class where the clone is expanded.

CDR3 DNA: TGTGCCAGCAGCGACGGTGAGGACAGGGACCCGAGGCTTGGGGGCTACACCTTC
CDR3 protein: CASSDGEDRDPRLGGYTF
V gene: TRBV9
D gene: TRBD1
clone size: .
J gene: TRBJ1-2

CDR3 DNA: TGTGCCAGCAGCAGGGAGGGGCCAGATACGCAGTATTTT
CDR3 protein: CASSREGPDTQYF
V gene: TRBV11-3
D gene: TRBD2
clone size: .
J gene: TRBJ2-3

CDR3 DNA: TGTGCCAGCAGCCCTGGTATGACTAGCGGGAGCACAGATACGCAGTATTTT
CDR3 protein: CASSPGMTSGSTDTQYF
V gene: TRBV9
D gene: TRBD2
clone size: .
J gene: TRBJ2-3

CDR3 DNA: TGTGCCAGCAGCCCCACAGGGGGCCTTTCCTACAATGAGCAGTTCTTC
CDR3 protein: CASSPTGGLSYNEQFF
V gene: TRBV7-2
D gene: TRBD1
clone size: .
J gene: TRBJ2-1

CDR3 DNA: TGTGCCACCAGCCCAGAGGTGGCGGGATTCTACGAGCAGTACTTC
CDR3 protein: CATSPEVAGFYEQYF
V gene: TRBV15
D gene: .
clone size: .
J gene: TRBJ2-7

CDR3 DNA: TGTGCCAGTAGAGAGACAGGGGAATACGAGCAGTACTTC
CDR3 protein: CASRETGEYEQYF
V gene: TRBV19
D gene: TRBD1
clone size: .
J gene: TRBJ2-7

CDR3 DNA: TGTGCCAGCGGCGGGACAGGGAACCAAGAGACCCAGTACTTC
CDR3 protein: CASGGTGNQETQYF
V gene: TRBV2
D gene: TRBD1
clone size: once
J gene: TRBJ2-5

CDR3 DNA: TGTGCCAGCAGCTTAGGGGGAGGGCCCCCAGATACGCAGTATTTT
CDR3 protein: CASSLGGGPPDTQYF
V gene: TRBV5-4
D gene: .
clone size: .
J gene: TRBJ2-3

CDR3 DNA: TGCGCCAGCAGCTCCTCCGTTAGCGGGTTGAACACCGGGGAGCTGTTTTTT
CDR3 protein: CASSSSVSGLNTGELFF
V gene: TRBV4-1
D gene: TRBD2
clone size: .
J gene: TRBJ2-2

CDR3 DNA: TGTGCCAGCAGCTTGGGACAGTCAGGGGAGCAGTACTTC
CDR3 protein: CASSLGQSGEQYF
V gene: TRBV7-6
D gene: TRBD1
clone size: .
J gene: TRBJ2-7

CDR3 DNA: TGTGCCAGTAGATCTAGCGGGAGAGCAGATACGCAGTATTTT
CDR3 protein: CASRSSGRADTQYF
V gene: TRBV19
D gene: TRBD2
clone size: .
J gene: TRBJ2-3

CDR3 DNA: TGTGCCAGCAGTATTCTCGGGGGACCGTCGAATCAGCCCCAGCATTTT
CDR3 protein: CASSILGGPSNQPQHF
V gene: TRBV28
D gene: .
clone size: .
J gene: TRBJ1-5

CDR3 DNA: TGTGCCAGCAGTGGCGGGAGCCCCACAGATACGCAGTATTTT
CDR3 protein: CASSGGSPTDTQYF
V gene: TRBV2
D gene: TRBD2
clone size: .
J gene: TRBJ2-3

CDR3 DNA: TGTGCCAGCAGCCTCATCGACAGACAAGAGACCCAGTACTTC
CDR3 protein: CASSLIDRQETQYF
V gene: TRBV14
D gene: .
clone size: .
J gene: TRBJ2-5

CDR3 DNA: TGTGCCAGCAGCTCTAAGCGCAATGAGCAGTTCTTC
CDR3 protein: CASSSKRNEQFF
V gene: TRBV7-9
D gene: .
clone size: .
J gene: TRBJ2-1

CDR3 DNA: TGTGCCAGCAGCTCCAGGACAGGAATCAACACCGGGGAGCTGTTTTTT
CDR3 protein: CASSSRTGINTGELFF
V gene: TRBV9
D gene: TRBD1
clone size: .
J gene: TRBJ2-2

CDR3 DNA: TGCGCCAGCAGCCAAGACCATAGCGGGAGGGCCTACGAGCAGTACTTC
CDR3 protein: CASSQDHSGRAYEQYF
V gene: TRBV4-1
D gene: TRBD2
clone size: .
J gene: TRBJ2-7

CDR3 DNA: TGTGCCAGCAGCCCTTGGAGGTCGGCAGGCACCGGGGAGCTGTTTTTT
CDR3 protein: CASSPWRSAGTGELFF
V gene: TRBV28
D gene: .
clone size: few
J gene: TRBJ2-2

CDR3 DNA: TGTGCCAGCAGTGATTCGCTAGCGGGAGGGCCCAACGAGCAGTTCTTC
CDR3 protein: CASSDSLAGGPNEQFF
V gene: TRBV2
D gene: TRBD2
clone size: .
J gene: TRBJ2-1

CDR3 DNA: TGCGCCAGCAGTCATTTGGCTAGCGGGAGACCTGACACCGGGGAGCTGTTTTTT
CDR3 protein: CASSHLASGRPDTGELFF
V gene: TRBV4-3
D gene: TRBD2
clone size: .
J gene: TRBJ2-2

CDR3 DNA: TGTGCCAGCAGCCCCTCTCCCGGGTTTCCGGGCTACGAGCAGTACTTC
CDR3 protein: CASSPSPGFPGYEQYF
V gene: TRBV28
D gene: .
clone size: .
J gene: TRBJ2-7

CDR3 DNA: TGTGCCAGCAGCTTGGGGGACAGTGTATGGAAGAGCTACACCTTC
CDR3 protein: CASSLGDSVWKSYTF
V gene: TRBV5-4
D gene: TRBD1
clone size: .
J gene: TRBJ1-2

CDR3 DNA: TGTGCCATCAGTGAGAGGTACCAAGGGACAGGGAATGAAAAACTGTTTTTT
CDR3 protein: CAISERYQGTGNEKLFF
V gene: TRBV10-3
D gene: TRBD1
clone size: .
J gene: TRBJ1-4

CDR3 DNA: TGTGCCAGCAGTTTACTCGGGACAGGGCGAATGGAGTCCTATAATTCACCCCTCCACTTT
CDR3 protein: CASSLLGTGRMESYNSPLHF
V gene: TRBV28
D gene: TRBD1
clone size: .
J gene: TRBJ1-6

CDR3 DNA: TGTGCCAGCAGCCCTATAGCTAGTTACACCGGGGAGCTGTTTTTT
CDR3 protein: CASSPIASYTGELFF
V gene: TRBV7-6
D gene: .
clone size: .
J gene: TRBJ2-2

CDR3 DNA: TGTGCCAGTAAGCCAGCTTCAGGGGGCTTTCACGAGCAGTACTTC
CDR3 protein: CASKPASGGFHEQYF
V gene: TRBV19
D gene: TRBD1
clone size: .
J gene: TRBJ2-7

CDR3 DNA: TGTGCCAGCAGTTACCAGACAGATAACTATGGCTACACCTTC
CDR3 protein: CASSYQTDNYGYTF
V gene: TRBV6-6
D gene: .
clone size: .
J gene: TRBJ1-2

CDR3 DNA: TGTGCCTGGAGTGTAGGACTAGACACCGGGGAGCTGTTTTTT
CDR3 protein: CAWSVGLDTGELFF
V gene: TRBV30
D gene: TRBD2
clone size: .
J gene: TRBJ2-2

CDR3 DNA: TGTGCCAGCAGTTTGACAGAGATGAACACTGAAGCTTTCTTT
CDR3 protein: CASSLTEMNTEAFF
V gene: TRBV27
D gene: .
clone size: .
J gene: TRBJ1-1

CDR3 DNA: TGTGCCAGCAGCTCCGGGGACATCAATCAGCCCCAGCATTTT
CDR3 protein: CASSSGDINQPQHF
V gene: TRBV7-9
D gene: .
clone size: .
J gene: TRBJ1-5

CDR3 DNA: TGTGCCAGCAGTGGGCAGGTTCCCAATACGCAGTATTTT
CDR3 protein: CASSGQVPNTQYF
V gene: TRBV6-1
D gene: .
clone size: .
J gene: TRBJ2-3

CDR3 DNA: TGTGCCAGCAGTGAAACTGGGACAGGGATCCACGAGCAGTACTTC
CDR3 protein: CASSETGTGIHEQYF
V gene: TRBV25-1
D gene: TRBD1
clone size: .
J gene: TRBJ2-7

CDR3 DNA: TGTGCCATCAGCGATCAGCGGGAGTTAGGTGAGCAGTTCTTC
CDR3 protein: CAISDQRELGEQFF
V gene: TRBV10-3
D gene: TRBD2
clone size: .
J gene: TRBJ2-1

CDR3 DNA: TGTGCCAGCAGCTCCACTAGCGGGAGGGCCCCAGAGACCCAGTACTTC
CDR3 protein: CASSSTSGRAPETQYF
V gene: TRBV7-9
D gene: TRBD2
clone size: .
J gene: TRBJ2-5

CDR3 DNA: TGTGCCAGCAGCTTAGATGGGGCAGGGACAGATACGCAGTATTTT
CDR3 protein: CASSLDGAGTDTQYF
V gene: TRBV11-2
D gene: .
clone size: .
J gene: TRBJ2-3

CDR3 DNA: TGTGCCAGCAGTGCATCCAGGACAGCTGGGGCCAACGTCCTGACTTTC
CDR3 protein: CASSASRTAGANVLTF
V gene: TRBV28
D gene: .
clone size: .
J gene: TRBJ2-6

CDR3 DNA: TGCGCCAGCAGCCACCTAGGGGGGGAGAATGAGCAGTTCTTC
CDR3 protein: CASSHLGGENEQFF
V gene: TRBV4-1
D gene: .
clone size: .
J gene: TRBJ2-1

CDR3 DNA: TGTGCCAGCTCACCTGTAGTCGCAGGACTCAATCAGCCCCAGCATTTT
CDR3 protein: CASSPVVAGLNQPQHF
V gene: TRBV18
D gene: .
clone size: .
J gene: TRBJ1-5

CDR3 DNA: TGTGCCAACGGACTAGGTCCAGGAAATGAGCAGTTCTTC
CDR3 protein: CANGLGPGNEQFF
V gene: TRBV10-3
D gene: TRBD2
clone size: .
J gene: TRBJ2-1

CDR3 DNA: TGTGCCAGCAGTTCGGGGGGGAGCAATCAGCCCCAGCATTTT
CDR3 protein: CASSSGGSNQPQHF
V gene: TRBV28
D gene: .
clone size: .
J gene: TRBJ1-5

CDR3 DNA: TGTGCCAGCAGTTACGGCCACCTCGGAGGAGAGCAGTACTTC
CDR3 protein: CASSYGHLGGEQYF
V gene: TRBV6-5
D gene: .
clone size: .
J gene: TRBJ2-7

CDR3 DNA: TGTGCCAGCAGTAAAGGGGGCGCGGATGGCTACACCTTC
CDR3 protein: CASSKGGADGYTF
V gene: TRBV28
D gene: TRBD1
clone size: .
J gene: TRBJ1-2

CDR3 DNA: TGTGCCAGCAGTCCGACATCCTCCTATGAAAAACTGTTTTTT
CDR3 protein: CASSPTSSYEKLFF
V gene: TRBV6-5
D gene: .
clone size: .
J gene: TRBJ1-4

CDR3 DNA: TGCAGTGCCCGGACTAGCAATGAGCAGTTCTTC
CDR3 protein: CSARTSNEQFF
V gene: TRBV20-1
D gene: TRBD2
clone size: .
J gene: TRBJ2-1

CDR3 DNA: TGTGCCAGCTTGGGACTAGCGGGAGGGAGATCCGGGGAGCTGTTTTTT
CDR3 protein: CASLGLAGGRSGELFF
V gene: TRBV27
D gene: TRBD2
clone size: .
J gene: TRBJ2-2

CDR3 DNA: TGTGCCAGCAGCCTTACCGGGGAGCTGTTTTTT
CDR3 protein: CASSLTGELFF
V gene: TRBV27
D gene: .
clone size: .
J gene: TRBJ2-2

CDR3 DNA: TGTGCCAGCAGCTCATCGGCGGGGAGCACTGAAGCTTTCTTT
CDR3 protein: CASSSSAGSTEAFF
V gene: TRBV11-2
D gene: .
clone size: .
J gene: TRBJ1-1

CDR3 DNA: TGTGCCAGTAGTTCGACTAGCGGGGCGGAGCAGTACTTC
CDR3 protein: CASSSTSGAEQYF
V gene: TRBV19
D gene: TRBD2
clone size: few
J gene: TRBJ2-7